The present TCR beta chain was sequenced within a study of T-cell memory formation after mild COVID-19. Notes on the study in general: Clones contracting across day 15 to 85 had a balanced CD4/CD8 profile; later expanding clones leaned CD4+. There was no confirmation that second-wave clones peaking on day 37 were SARS-CoV-2 specific. Mainly in CM and EM were contracting CD4+ clones; CD8+ were in EMRA.

It was 5'RACE with constant-segment primers that produced the TCR alpha and TCR beta cDNA libraries, which carried sample barcodes and UMIs. TCRdb re-analysed the 5' RACE reads in MiXCR, keeping a single row per CDR3 protein. In the table there are tens of thousands of distinct CDR3 sequences, roughly 8% of which are singletons. On this clonotype: Its antigen is as yet unknown.

Trimming stripped 0 bases from V and 5 bases from J, with 13 bases between. Per germline, CDR1 SQVTM and CDR2 ANQGSEA. The CDR3 length is 14 residues. This TCR was recovered from a man aged 18-30 years who had mild COVID-19 (a few samples of this study predate the infection). Cell type and time point are not known. The material sequenced was PBMCs or a T cell subset sorted from them (not recorded which). The chain links TRBV29-1 to TRBJ2-5; D remains ambiguous. CDR3 protein: CSVEEAVPGETQYF. CDR3 DNA sequence: TGCAGCGTTGAAGAGGCGGTCCCCGGGGAGACCCAGTACTTC. The full variable domain, completed using reference TRBV29-1 and TRBJ2-5, is SAVISQKPSRDICQRGTSLTIQCQVDSQVTMMFWYRQQPGQSLTLIATANQGSEATYESGFVIDKFPISRPNLTFSTLTVSNMSPEDSSIYLCSVEEAVPGETQYFGPGTRLLVL.